What follows is one T cell receptor beta chain and its context. Its target is unknown. The data originate from a study of cytomegalovirus exposure and HLA in healthy donors. Study results and caveats: TCR clusters originating in the first cohort tended to co-occur in the approximately 130 validation repertoires, according to a later analysis. It was confirmed in vitro that a few of the CMV-associated chains were specific for CMV antigens. Altogether, 170 or so TCR beta chains were recorded as cytomegalovirus-associated.

TCRdb's table, derived via immunoSEQ multiplex PCR, lists solely in-frame clones and lacks some. The sample has 95,000 to 150,000 clones; roughly nine tenths are singletons. Looked up from germline, CDR1 is SGHAT and CDR2 is FQNNGV. Trimming removed 4 bases from V and 2 bases from J; junction bases left unmatched: 15. The CDR3 is 19 residues long. This TCR was sampled from a woman between 18 and 29 years old in good health and CMV-seronegative. The sample consisted of PBMCs. The chain is built from TRBV11-2 and TRBJ2-5; 11 bases agree with TRBD2. The CDR3 nucleotides read TGTGCCAGCAGCTCAGGACTAGCGGGCCGCCCCCTAATTCAAGAGACCCAGTACTTC. Translated: CASSSGLAGRPLIQETQYF.